This T cell receptor (beta chain) was identified in a study of OX40 agonist ivuxolimab in advanced cancers. Study results and limitations: Compared with others, partial responders at 0.1-3.0 mg/kg displayed clonal expansion among the lowest. CD4+ and CD8+ blood T cells expanded clonally by week 6 at 0.1 to 3.0 mg/kg.

For this clone: What it binds is unknown.

Anyone with autoimmune disease history or systemic immunosuppression was excluded. Assay: immunoSEQ multiplex PCR; the TCRdb copy retains only in-frame clones and omits some. The data hold roughly 79,000 clones, with approximately 80% observed a single time. Germline V lookup: CDR1 SGHRS, CDR2 YFSETQ. The CDR3 totals 18 residues. J lost 0 bases, V lost 0 bases, and 9 bases had no gene match. This sequence joins TRBV5-1 and TRBJ2-1; TRBD1 aligns across 7 bases. The source is an adult with an advanced solid tumor such as melanoma, head and neck, liver or kidney cancer. Sample: CD4+ or CD8+ T cells sorted from blood, taken in a trial of the OX40 agonist ivuxolimab. The CDR3 nucleotides read TGCGCCAGCAGCTTGGGGACAGGATCCTTCAGCTCCTACAATGAGCAGTTCTTC. Protein: CASSLGTGSFSSYNEQFF.